Shown below are 32 T cell receptor beta chains from a single sample sequenced in a study of T cells in Graves' hyperthyroidism and ophthalmopathy. The investigators amplified TCR beta CDR3 regions from RNA transcripts. Primed by the HTBI set, a first-round RT-PCR was run on the TCR CDR3. One entry per CDR3 protein results from TCRdb running MiXCR on the multiplex PCR reads. Found here are 300,000 to 450,000 distinct CDR3 sequences, 15% to 18% of them singletons; the top ten hold about a quarter. Source material: blood. These receptors all stem from a woman under 30 with Graves' hyperthyroidism that later progressed to Graves' ophthalmopathy.

For this clonotype: A single base separates this from a much larger clone, so it may be a read error. The chain is built from TRBV28 and TRBJ2-7; 7 bases match TRBD1. This CDR3 is built from 13 residues. CDR1 and CDR2 from the germline V gene are MDHEN and SYDVKM. V was pared by 5 bases and J by 2 bases, with 3 bases of the junction left unmatched. CDR3 sequence (DNA): TGTGCCAGCAGTGAGGGGGCCACCTACGAGCAGTACTTC. Amino acids: CASSEGATYEQYF.

This clonotype has a single count. This may arise from a read error, as a much more abundant clone is one base away. CDR3 region: CSVEDNGRPDYNEQFF. The CDR3, as DNA: TGCAGCGTTGAAGATAATGGTCGTCCTGACTACAATGAGCAGTTCTTC. The genes are TRBV29-1 and TRBJ2-1; D remains unclear. Germline assignment: CDR1 SQVTM and CDR2 ANQGSEA. The germline V and J ends were trimmed by 0 bases and 3 bases, with 15 bases remaining between them. The CDR3 has 16 amino acids.

This clonotype was seen at least ten times. The V and J genes are TRBV7-2 and TRBJ1-6; perhaps TRBD1 as D (6 bases). Per germline, CDR1 SGHTA and CDR2 FQGNSA. The CDR3 is made up of 14 amino acids. Trimming stripped 8 bases from V and 11 bases from J, with 19 bases between. The CDR3 protein is CASGYRDKGPPLHF. The CDR3 DNA reads TGTGCCAGCGGATACCGGGACAAAGGTCCACCCCTCCACTTT. Full variable domain (missing parts from reference TRBV7-2 and TRBJ1-6): GAGVSQSPSNKVTEKGKDVELRCDPISGHTALYWYRQSLGQGLEFLIYFQGNSAPDKSGLPSDRFSAERTGGSVSTLTIQRTQQEDSAVYLCASGYRDKGPPLHFGNGTRLTVT.

This clonotype was observed at least ten times. The rearrangement links TRBV2 to TRBJ2-5; TRBD2 matches at 11 bases. Germline V lookup: CDR1 SNHLY, CDR2 FYNNEI. This CDR3 has 16 residues. The V segment lost 8 bases and the J segment 2 bases; nucleotides outside the gene matches: 10. CDR3 in amino acids: CASSLGLAELQETQYF. The CDR3 DNA sequence: TGTGCCAGCTCCCTGGGACTAGCGGAGCTACAAGAGACCCAGTACTTC.

This clonotype was observed a few times. V usage is TRBV20-1 and J usage is TRBJ1-5; 7 positions match TRBD1. The germline gives CDR1 DFQATT, CDR2 SNEGSKA (reference sequence). Unmatched junction bases numbered 4, after V lost 5 bases and J lost 3 bases. The CDR3 has 13 residues. The CDR3 DNA follows: TGCAGTGCTCAGGGGGGGGCCAATCAGCCCCAGCATTTT. Protein sequence: CSAQGGANQPQHF.

This clonotype was counted between two and nine times. The rearrangement uses TRBV27 and TRBJ1-4, with a possible D match to TRBD1 (5 bases). This CDR3 is built from 13 residues. Trimming took 5 bases from V and 4 from J, leaving 8 bases between them. The V gene's germline CDR1 is MNHEY and CDR2 SMNVEV (reference sequence). The CDR3, as DNA: TGTGCCAGCAGTGACAGCGGTAATGAAAAACTGTTTTTT. Its protein is CASSDSGNEKLFF.

This clonotype was picked up many times. V usage is TRBV30 and J usage is TRBJ2-1; possibly TRBD2 for D (5 bases). This CDR3 comprises 13 residues. Trimming stripped 0 bases from V and 9 bases from J, with 12 bases between. Germline CDR1 and CDR2: GTSNPN and SVGIG (reference sequence). The CDR3 is CAWSVQSGSEQFF. CDR3 sequence (DNA): TGTGCCTGGAGTGTACAAAGTGGGAGTGAGCAGTTCTTC. Looking up the rest from reference TRBV30 and TRBJ2-1 gives the full variable domain: SQTIHQWPATLVQPVGSPLSLECTVEGTSNPNLYWYRQAAGRGLQLLFYSVGIGQISSEVPQNLSASRPQDRQFILSSKKLLLSDSGFYLCAWSVQSGSEQFFGPGTRLTVL.

This clonotype was seen repeatedly, ten times or more. V is TRBV5-1 and J is TRBJ1-2; D call uncertain. V dropped 4 bases and J dropped 2 bases, with 12 bases sitting between them. The CDR3 spans 14 residues. Germline-derived CDR1 and CDR2 are SGHRS and YFSETQ. The CDR3 spells CASSPGPLNYGYTF. The DNA for the CDR3 is TGCGCCAGCAGCCCCGGACCTCTCAACTATGGCTACACCTTC.

This rearrangement joins TRBV5-8 to TRBJ1-1, with TRBD1 identical over 8 bases. The CDR3 sequence is 17 residues long. CDR1 and CDR2 (germline): SGHTS, YDEGEE. With V trimmed by 0 bases and J by 0 bases, 7 bases remained unmatched. The CDR3 coding sequence is TGTGCCAGCAGCTTGGGTAGCGGGACAGGCCTGAACACTGAAGCTTTCTTT. This sequence encodes CASSLGSGTGLNTEAFF.

V gene TRBV28 combines with J gene TRBJ2-1; weak D call: TRBD2 (6 bases). Between the trimmed V and J ends, which lost 7 bases and 4 bases, there was a span of 8 bases. The CDR3 loop spans 12 amino acids. Germline CDR1 and CDR2: MDHEN and SYDVKM. Here the CDR3 reads CASNRGYNEQFF. The CDR3, as DNA: TGTGCCAGCAACCGGGGGTACAATGAGCAGTTCTTC. Using reference TRBV28 and TRBJ2-1 for the parts outside the CDR3, the full variable domain is DVKVTQSSRYLVKRTGEKVFLECVQDMDHENMFWYRQDPGLGLRLIYFSYDVKMKEKGDIPEGYSVSREKKERFSLILESASTNQTSMYLCASNRGYNEQFFGPGTRLTVL.

This chain links TRBV28 with TRBJ1-5; maybe TRBD1 (5 bases). V was shortened by 3 bases and J by 2 bases, with 14 bases between the two germline ends. CDR1 is MDHEN, CDR2 SYDVKM, per germline. CDR3 length: 16 residues. Written as DNA, the CDR3 is TGTGCCAGCAGTTTTAAGATCGAGGGACGCAATCAGCCCCAGCATTTT. Protein product: CASSFKIEGRNQPQHF.

V gene TRBV5-1 combines with J gene TRBJ2-7, with 8 nucleotides matching TRBD1. The V segment lost 2 bases and the J segment 6 bases; nucleotides outside the gene matches: 4. The CDR3 contains 13 residues. Germline V gene data show CDR1 as SGHRS and CDR2 as YFSETQ. CDR3 bases: TGCGCCAGCAGCTTAACAGGGGGTGGCGAGCAGTACTTC. As protein: CASSLTGGGEQYF. Drawing the rest from reference TRBV5-1 and TRBJ2-7, the complete variable domain is KAGVTQTPRYLIKTRGQQVTLSCSPISGHRSVSWYQQTPGQGLQFLFEYFSETQRNKGNFPGRFSGRQFSNSRSEMNVSTLELGDSALYLCASSLTGGGEQYFGPGTRLTVT.

This clonotype was observed a handful of times. J is TRBJ2-7 and V is TRBV19; 8 nucleotides agree with TRBD2. Germline V CDR1 and CDR2: LNHDA, SQIVND (reference sequence). Germline trimming cut 9 bases from V and 2 bases from J; bases unmatched to any gene: 9. The CDR3 is 14 amino acids. The CDR3 loop reads CASSSGSGPYEQYF. The CDR3 region has the DNA TGTGCCAGCTCAAGCGGGAGTGGCCCCTACGAGCAGTACTTC.

This clonotype occurred a few times. The chain is built from TRBV6-1 and TRBJ2-5; tentative D call: TRBD2 (6 bases). Germline V gene sequence: CDR1 MNHNS, CDR2 SASEGT. V shed 4 bases and J shed 5 bases, with 20 bases lying between them. CDR3 length: 16 residues. CDR3 amino acids: CASSGVKGRLAETQYF. Here the CDR3 DNA reads TGTGCCAGCAGTGGTGTCAAGGGACGGCTAGCGGAGACCCAGTACTTC.

This clonotype has a count of ten or more. The chain recombines TRBV4-2 with TRBJ2-1; D unclear. In germline, CDR1 is LGHNA, CDR2 YNFKEQ. Between the trimmed V and J ends, which lost 0 bases and 5 bases, there was a span of 11 bases. The CDR3 extends over 15 amino acids. The CDR3 DNA is TGTGCCAGCAGCCAAGATCAGAGGACCCACAATGAGCAGTTCTTC. Protein product: CASSQDQRTHNEQFF.

This clonotype was detected many times. The rearrangement joins TRBV2 to TRBJ1-4; D gene uncertain. Trimming removed 7 bases at V and 13 bases at J, with 13 bases between. Germline CDR1 is SNHLY and CDR2 is FYNNEI. The length of the CDR3 is 11 residues. CDR3 loop: CASMEGIGLFF. The CDR3 bases are TGTGCCAGCATGGAGGGAATCGGACTGTTTTTT.

This clonotype was found many times. The CDR3 coding sequence is TGTGCCAGCAGTGGACTAGCGGGAGGACGTACAGATACGCAGTATTTT. Translated: CASSGLAGGRTDTQYF. V is TRBV27 and J is TRBJ2-3; 14 bases match TRBD2. The germline gives CDR1 MNHEY, CDR2 SMNVEV (reference sequence). This CDR3 contains 16 residues. With 5 bases clipped from V and 3 bases from J, the junction kept 4 bases outside the gene matches.

The chain has TRBV12-5 and TRBJ1-2; 8 nucleotides align to TRBD1. V trimming: 4 bases; J trimming: 0 bases; junction bases outside the gene matches: 10. This CDR3 spans 17 amino acids. The germline CDR1 and CDR2 sequences are LGHNT and FRNRAP. CDR3 sequence: CASGWGDRRTSNYGYTF. The CDR3 region has the DNA TGTGCTAGTGGTTGGGGGGACAGGAGGACCTCTAACTATGGCTACACCTTC.

The V and J genes are TRBV4-1 and TRBJ1-3; D is undetermined. V lost 2 bases to trimming and J lost 4 bases, with 6 bases between them. The CDR3 runs 13 residues. Per germline, CDR1 MGHRA and CDR2 YSYEKL. CDR3 DNA sequence: TGCGCCAGCAGCCAACCCAGGGGAAACACCATATATTTT. It translates to CASSQPRGNTIYF.

Here the CDR3 reads CASSSTGFPPYEQYF. The CDR3 DNA sequence: TGTGCCAGCAGTTCAACAGGGTTTCCCCCCTACGAGCAGTACTTC. The V and J genes are TRBV6-2 or TRBV6-3 and TRBJ2-7; possibly TRBD1 for D (6 bases). The CDR3 is 15 residues long. The germline V gene encodes CDR1 MNHEY and CDR2 SVGEGT. V was trimmed by 4 bases and J by 2 bases, leaving 15 bases between them.

In its sample, this clonotype was seen a few times. The chain has TRBV9 and TRBJ2-3; the match to TRBD2 covers 7 bases. The V and J ends lost 4 bases and 2 bases, in that order; junction bases with no gene match: 22. This CDR3 has 20 amino acids. Per the germline V gene, CDR1 is SGDLS and CDR2 is YYNGEE. The CDR3, as DNA: TGTGCCAGCAGCCACCCCGGGGGGTCTTCCGGGGCGAGTCTCACAGATACGCAGTATTTT. Protein: CASSHPGGSSGASLTDTQYF. The whole variable domain, filled in from reference TRBV9 and TRBJ2-3, reads DSGVTQTPKHLITATGQRVTLRCSPRSGDLSVYWYQQSLDQGLQFLIQYYNGEERAKGNILERFSAQQFPDLHSELNLSSLELGDSALYFCASSHPGGSSGASLTDTQYFGPGTRLTVL.

This clonotype was observed many times. The chain is built from TRBV28 and TRBJ2-5, with 7 nucleotides matching TRBD2. CDR3 length: 14 residues. CDR1 and CDR2 from the germline V gene are MDHEN and SYDVKM. With 5 bases clipped from V and 1 base from J, the junction kept 4 bases outside the gene matches. CDR3 region: CASSLQRGQETQYF. The CDR3 DNA follows: TGTGCCAGCAGTCTTCAGCGGGGCCAAGAGACCCAGTACTTC.

The J gene is TRBJ2-3, the V gene TRBV27; D gene ambiguous. This CDR3 has 11 amino acids. The germline gives CDR1 MNHEY, CDR2 SMNVEV (reference sequence). Trimming shortened V by 4 bases and J by 6 bases, and 5 bases separated the two germline ends. DNA of the CDR3: TGTGCCAGCAGTTCGATGGATACGCAGTATTTT. Translation: CASSSMDTQYF.

The chain carries TRBV9 and TRBJ1-2; D not resolved. Germline assignment: CDR1 SGDLS and CDR2 YYNGEE. The CDR3 loop spans 14 amino acids. V gave up 3 bases and J gave up 5 bases, with 14 bases separating them. CDR3 sequence (DNA): TGTGCCAGCAGCGCTTCGACGGATCGTTATGGCTACACCTTC. Translation: CASSASTDRYGYTF.

This clonotype was seen more than once but under ten times. J is TRBJ2-7 and V is TRBV4-1; D is unclear. CDR1 is MGHRA, CDR2 YSYEKL, per germline. The CDR3 loop spans 14 amino acids. V lost 3 bases and J lost 0, with 9 bases in between. CDR3 coding DNA: TGCGCCAGCAGCCACCAGTCTAGCTCCTACGAGCAGTACTTC. It is translated as CASSHQSSSYEQYF.

This clonotype appeared many times. The V gene is TRBV18, the J gene TRBJ2-3, with D perhaps being TRBD1 or TRBD2 (5 bases each). Germline CDR1 reads KGHSH; CDR2 reads LQKENI. The ends were cut back, 3 bases at V and 2 bases at J, with 15 bases in the middle. CDR3 length: 16 amino acids. CDR3 DNA: TGTGCCAGCTCACCCCGGCCCGGGACCTACACAGATACGCAGTATTTT. Protein product: CASSPRPGTYTDTQYF.

The rearrangement uses TRBV15 and TRBJ2-2; D not certain. This CDR3 spans 13 amino acids. Germline V lookup: CDR1 LNHNV, CDR2 YYDKDF (reference sequence). The ends were cut back, 0 bases at V and 8 bases at J, with 7 bases in the middle. The CDR3 loop reads CATSRDTAGELFF. As DNA, the CDR3 is TGTGCCACCAGCAGAGATACGGCGGGGGAGCTGTTTTTT.

This clonotype was seen a few times. The rearrangement links TRBV6-1 to TRBJ2-1; D not certain. V was shortened by 3 bases and J by 9 bases, with 15 bases between the two germline ends. Germline lookup yields CDR1 MNHNS and CDR2 SASEGT. CDR3 length: 14 residues. The CDR3 region has the DNA TGTGCCAGCAGTGAGACTCATGGGATCAGTGAGCAGTTCTTC. It codes for CASSETHGISEQFF.

This clonotype was counted many times. The chain combines TRBV2 with TRBJ1-6, with D tentatively TRBD1 (6 bases). The CDR3 runs 15 residues. Germline lookup yields CDR1 SNHLY and CDR2 FYNNEI. V was shortened by 0 bases and J by 5 bases, with 8 bases between the two germline ends. CDR3 in amino acids: CASSEARTDNSPLHF. In DNA, the CDR3 is TGTGCCAGCAGTGAAGCGAGGACAGATAATTCACCCCTCCACTTT.

The chain carries TRBV5-1 and TRBJ1-2; D might be TRBD1 (5 bases). The V end was cut by 2 bases, the J end by 2 bases, with 7 bases between. Per germline, CDR1 SGHRS and CDR2 YFSETQ. The CDR3 consists of 13 residues. Here the CDR3 reads CASSFEGNYGYTF. The CDR3 DNA is TGCGCCAGCAGCTTTGAGGGGAACTATGGCTACACCTTC.

Details on this clonotype: Since a much larger clone is just one base distant, this may be a read error. The chain links TRBV7-6 to TRBJ2-7; TRBD1 agrees at 7 bases. Germline CDR1 SGHVS, CDR2 FNYEAQ. This CDR3 has 15 residues. After removal of 4 bases from V and 2 bases from J, the junction contained 8 bases not matched to a gene. CDR3: CASSSPGQTPYEQYF. The CDR3, as DNA: TGTGCCAGCAGCTCACCGGGACAGACCCCCTACGAGCAGTACTTC.

The chain combines TRBV4-1 with TRBJ2-5, with D hard to call. The CDR3 is 12 amino acids. The germline V and J ends were trimmed by 3 bases and 5 bases, with 7 bases remaining between them. Germline lookup yields CDR1 MGHRA and CDR2 YSYEKL. CDR3 in amino acids: CASSHTMETQYF. CDR3 nucleotides: TGCGCCAGCAGCCATACCATGGAGACCCAGTACTTC.